A single sample gave rise to the 21 T cell receptor beta chains below, sequenced in a study of blood T cell repertoires in COVID-19. TCRdb's copy holds only in-frame clones and misses some; the assay was immunoSEQ multiplex PCR. The sample lists about 150,000 clones, approximately 86% seen once, with approximately 0.95% in the top ten. The sequencing sample was made of peripheral blood. The receptor source for this set is a woman between 45 and 65 years old with acute or convalescent COVID-19.

CDR3 in amino acids: CASRRTGGSEAFF. DNA for the CDR3: TGTGCCAGCAGGCGGACAGGGGGCTCTGAAGCTTTCTTT. The chain employs TRBV6-5 and TRBJ1-1, with 11 bases that match TRBD1. Trimming cost V 6 bases and J 6 bases; bases outside gene matches: 3. Germline CDR1 reads MNHEY; CDR2 reads SVGAGI. This CDR3 is 13 amino acids long.

The chain is built from TRBV10-3 and TRBJ2-1; TRBD2 matches at 10 bases. The CDR3 consists of 17 residues. Trimming cost V 0 bases and J 5 bases; bases outside gene matches: 7. Per germline, CDR1 ENHRY and CDR2 SYGVKD. CDR3 DNA sequence: TGTGCCATCAGTGAGTCGACTCAAACTAGCGGGGACAATGAGCAGTTCTTC. This encodes CAISESTQTSGDNEQFF.

The genes are TRBV30 and TRBJ1-6; D is unclear. CDR3 size: 15 residues. From germline, CDR1 is GTSNPN and CDR2 SVGIG (reference sequence). Trimming pared 3 bases from V and 7 bases from J, leaving 16 bases between. In DNA form, the CDR3 reads TGTGCCTGGAGATCTTTTCAGGAACCGAATTCACCCCTCCACTTT. Amino acids: CAWRSFQEPNSPLHF. The full variable domain, completed using reference TRBV30 and TRBJ1-6, is SQTIHQWPATLVQPVGSPLSLECTVEGTSNPNLYWYRQAAGRGLQLLFYSVGIGQISSEVPQNLSASRPQDRQFILSSKKLLLSDSGFYLCAWRSFQEPNSPLHFGNGTRLTVT.

The V and J genes are TRBV30 and TRBJ1-5; D not certain. This CDR3 has 14 amino acids. V shed 0 bases and J shed 2 bases, with 8 bases lying between them. Germline CDR1 GTSNPN, CDR2 SVGIG (reference sequence). The CDR3 loop is CAWSVLLGNQPQHF. The CDR3 DNA is TGTGCCTGGAGTGTACTGTTGGGCAATCAGCCCCAGCATTTT.

This chain connects TRBV9 to TRBJ1-1, with D unclear. This CDR3 comprises 15 residues. V lost 0 bases and J lost 4, with 13 bases in between. Germline V lookup: CDR1 SGDLS, CDR2 YYNGEE. In DNA form, the CDR3 reads TGTGCCAGCAGCGTAGCTCAGGAACTGGGCACTGAAGCTTTCTTT. Its translation is CASSVAQELGTEAFF.

The chain uses TRBV13 and TRBJ2-1; 7 nucleotides match TRBD2. Germline V gene data show CDR1 as PRHDT and CDR2 as FYEKMQ (reference sequence). The CDR3 contains 16 residues. The J segment lost 2 bases and the V segment lost 3 bases, leaving 7 bases of the junction unmatched. As DNA, the CDR3 is TGTGCCAGCAGCTTTATAAGGGAGGGGACCTACAATGAGCAGTTCTTC. It specifies CASSFIREGTYNEQFF.

The chain recombines TRBV7-3 with TRBJ2-2, with 8 bases that match TRBD1. The CDR3 is made up of 16 amino acids. Germline V lookup: CDR1 SGHTA, CDR2 FQGTGA. V lost 2 bases to trimming and J lost 8 bases; unmatched junction nucleotides: 10. The chain's CDR3 is CASSLRGTGTMGELFF. The DNA for the CDR3 is TGTGCCAGCAGCTTACGCGGGACAGGCACAATGGGGGAGCTGTTTTTT. The full variable domain, rest sourced from reference TRBV7-3 and TRBJ2-2, is GAGVSQTPSNKVTEKGKYVELRCDPISGHTALYWYRQSLGQGPEFLIYFQGTGAADDSGLPNDRFFAVRPEGSVSTLKIQRTERGDSAVYLCASSLRGTGTMGELFFGEGSRLTVL.

The chain carries TRBV10-3 and TRBJ1-1, with D hard to call. This CDR3 region has 12 residues. V was trimmed by 8 bases and J by 0 bases, leaving 7 bases between them. CDR1 is ENHRY and CDR2 is SYGVKD in the germline V gene. The CDR3 coding sequence is TGTGCCATCGCGACAATGAACACTGAAGCTTTCTTT. This gives the protein CAIATMNTEAFF.

The genes are TRBV27 and TRBJ1-5; the D is unclear. The germline V gene has CDR1 MNHEY and CDR2 SMNVEV (reference sequence). V was shortened by 2 bases and J by 1 base, with 18 bases between the two germline ends. This CDR3 spans 18 amino acids. The CDR3 nucleotides are TGTGCCAGCAGTTTACCTCCCGGCCGCGAGGAGAGCAATCAGCCCCAGCATTTT. Protein product: CASSLPPGREESNQPQHF.

V is TRBV7-3 and J is TRBJ1-1; unclear D gene. The CDR3 covers 13 residues. The ends were cut back, 5 bases at V and 5 bases at J, with 12 bases in the middle. Per the germline V gene, CDR1 is SGHTA and CDR2 is FQGTGA. CDR3 DNA: TGTGCCAGCAGCCTGAGGGAAAGAACTGAAGCTTTCTTT. Its translation is CASSLRERTEAFF. Looking up the rest from reference TRBV7-3 and TRBJ1-1 gives the full variable domain: GAGVSQTPSNKVTEKGKYVELRCDPISGHTALYWYRQSLGQGPEFLIYFQGTGAADDSGLPNDRFFAVRPEGSVSTLKIQRTERGDSAVYLCASSLRERTEAFFGQGTRLTVV.

The J gene is TRBJ2-3, the V gene TRBV10-1, with 11 bases that match TRBD1. This CDR3 has 15 amino acids. Germline lookup yields CDR1 WNHNN and CDR2 SYGVQD (reference sequence). Losses at the gene ends were 8 bases for V and 3 bases for J; bases not matched to a gene: 7. The CDR3: CASGEDRGLTDTQYF. Written as DNA, the CDR3 is TGCGCCAGCGGGGAGGACAGGGGGCTGACAGATACGCAGTATTTT.

This chain connects TRBV6-5 to TRBJ2-1; a possible D gene is TRBD1 (6 bases). The V gene's germline CDR1 is MNHEY and CDR2 SVGAGI. Trimming stripped 7 bases from V and 8 bases from J, with 21 bases between. CDR3 length equals 15 residues. CDR3 coding DNA: TGTGCCAGCACTATGACAGGCCGGCCATCCGATGAGCAGTTCTTC. Translating gives CASTMTGRPSDEQFF.

The chain is built from TRBV4-2 and TRBJ2-4, with TRBD2 matching over 10 bases. Losses at the gene ends were 4 bases for V and 8 bases for J; bases not matched to a gene: 8. CDR3 length: 15 amino acids. Germline CDR1 reads LGHNA; CDR2 reads YNFKEQ. The CDR3 DNA is TGTGCCAGCAGCCCCAAGCGGGGGGGCGACGACATTCAGTACTTC. This sequence encodes CASSPKRGGDDIQYF.

The chain combines TRBV7-3 with TRBJ2-3; TRBD2 matches at 13 bases. This CDR3 spans 16 amino acids. V trimming: 5 bases; J trimming: 4 bases; junction bases outside the gene matches: 6. The germline CDR1 and CDR2 sequences are SGHTA and FQGTGA. The CDR3 is CASSQKGLAGADTQYF. CDR3 coding DNA: TGTGCCAGCAGCCAAAAAGGACTAGCGGGAGCAGATACGCAGTATTTT.

The chain carries TRBV7-9 and TRBJ1-3; the D gene is possibly TRBD1 (5 bases). The ends were cut back, 3 bases at V and 2 bases at J, with 8 bases in the middle. The CDR3 runs 14 residues. CDR1 is SEHNR, CDR2 FQNEAQ, per germline (reference sequence). The CDR3 loop reads CASSLGLTGNTIYF. The CDR3 DNA is TGTGCCAGCAGCTTGGGGCTCACTGGAAACACCATATATTTT.

As concerns this clone: A read error is possible here, since a much larger clone lies one base away. V usage is TRBV27 and J usage is TRBJ1-1; no definite D call. The V and J ends lost 2 bases and 1 base respectively, with 5 bases between them. CDR1 and CDR2 (germline): MNHEY, SMNVEV (reference sequence). CDR3 length: 13 amino acids. The CDR3 loop reads CASSLNRNTEAFF. Written as DNA, the CDR3 is TGTGCCAGCAGTTTAAACAGGAACACTGAAGCTTTCTTT.

The chain couples TRBV19 to TRBJ2-2, with D maybe TRBD1 (6 bases). Between the trimmed V and J ends, which lost 4 bases and 0 bases, there was a span of 12 bases. The CDR3 contains 16 residues. Germline V CDR1 and CDR2: LNHDA, SQIVND (reference sequence). The CDR3 here is CASSTFGTPNTGELFF. CDR3 DNA: TGTGCCAGTAGTACTTTTGGGACACCGAACACCGGGGAGCTGTTTTTT.

The chain joins TRBV18 to TRBJ1-3, with D possibly matching TRBD1 (5 bases). The CDR3 runs 12 residues. V was cut by 3 bases and J by 8 bases, with 8 bases left in between. CDR1 is KGHSH, CDR2 LQKENI, per germline. The CDR3 nucleotides read TGTGCCAGCTCACCTACCAGGGACACCATATATTTT. Its translation: CASSPTRDTIYF.

This clone has only one observation. The chain couples TRBV5-1 to TRBJ2-7; 9 positions agree with TRBD1. The germline V gene has CDR1 SGHRS and CDR2 YFSETQ. The trim removed 5 bases at V and 4 bases at J, leaving 7 bases unmatched. The CDR3 runs to 14 residues. The CDR3 DNA follows: TGCGCCAGCAGACGTGGGGACAGGGCTTACGAGCAGTACTTC. The encoded protein is CASRRGDRAYEQYF.

CDR3 bases: TGTGCCAGCAGTGTTGAGGGTAACACTGAAGCTTTCTTT. As protein: CASSVEGNTEAFF. This chain uses TRBV2 with TRBJ1-1; no reliable D call. Germline V CDR1 and CDR2: SNHLY, FYNNEI. V lost 4 bases to trimming and J lost 2 bases, with 8 bases between them. This CDR3 has 13 residues.

This sequence joins TRBV5-4 and TRBJ1-3; no reliable D call. Germline CDR1 reads SGHNT; CDR2 reads YYREEE (reference sequence). V lost 0 bases, J lost 2 bases, and 9 bases lay in between. The CDR3 spans 15 residues. CDR3 nucleotide sequence: TGTGCCAGCAGCTTGGCGGGGAGGGCTGGAAACACCATATATTTT. Protein product: CASSLAGRAGNTIYF.